Listed below are T cell receptor beta chains from one sample, sequenced in a study of T-cell reconstitution after alpha-beta-depleted transplantation in children. From the PCR reads, TCRdb called clonotypes with MiXCR, one entry per CDR3 protein. The data show approximately 400,000 distinct CDR3 sequences, about 16% seen once. The sequencing used PBMCs, mostly from graft donor cells, collected 360 days after TCRalphabeta/CD19-depleted stem cell transplant. These receptors were obtained from a boy under two years old who had a stem cell transplant for Wiskott-Aldrich syndrome, so the T cells may come from the graft donor. The CDR3 runs from the conserved cysteine through the conserved F or W. D genes are given only for firm matches. Rows may omit the clone size; those that give it use once, few, many or a size class.

V,J,size,D,CDR3,DNA
TRBV7-9,TRBJ2-1,few,TRBD1,CASSFPPGQGSYNEQFF,TGTGCCAGCAGCTTTCCCCCCGGACAGGGTTCCTACAATGAGCAGTTCTTC
TRBV7-9,TRBJ1-4,few,-,CASSSRRSNEKLFF,TGTGCCAGCAGCTCTCGGCGTTCTAATGAAAAACTGTTTTTT
TRBV12-3/TRBV12-4,TRBJ1-1,few,-,CASNLDLGRSTEAFF,TGTGCCAGCAATCTGGACCTTGGGCGGAGCACTGAAGCTTTCTTT
TRBV6-2/TRBV6-3,TRBJ2-1,-,-,CASSYVQGQGTYNEQFF,TGTGCCAGCAGTTACGTTCAGGGGCAGGGGACCTACAATGAGCAGTTCTTC
TRBV10-3,TRBJ2-4,few,-,CAISESLNIQYF,TGTGCCATCAGTGAGTCTTTAAACATTCAGTACTTC
TRBV10-2,TRBJ2-5,few,TRBD1,CASRFNRQGKTQYF,TGCGCCAGCAGATTCAATCGACAGGGAAAGACCCAGTACTTC
TRBV10-1,TRBJ2-2,-,TRBD1,CASSKRGQGGELFF,TGCGCCAGCAGTAAGAGGGGGCAAGGCGGGGAGCTGTTTTTT
TRBV11-2,TRBJ2-5,-,-,CASSSDYRRETQYF,TGTGCCAGCAGTTCGGACTACCGTCGAGAGACCCAGTACTTC
TRBV6-5,TRBJ2-7,-,TRBD1,CASSYGGQGYEQYF,TGTGCCAGCAGTTACGGGGGACAGGGCTACGAGCAGTACTTC
TRBV7-8,TRBJ2-6,-,-,CASSPLPGSSSGANVLTF,TGTGCCAGCAGCCCACTCCCAGGGAGTAGCTCTGGGGCCAACGTCCTGACTTTC
TRBV7-8,TRBJ2-2,-,TRBD1,CASSLTGGYGELFF,TGTGCCAGCAGCTTGACAGGGGGTTACGGGGAGCTGTTTTTT
TRBV5-1,TRBJ2-7,few,-,CASSLNIGRRAYEQYF,TGCGCCAGCAGCTTAAATATAGGGCGGAGAGCCTACGAGCAGTACTTC
TRBV2,TRBJ1-2,few,TRBD1,CASRRTGGAGVYGYTF,TGTGCCAGCAGGCGAACAGGGGGCGCTGGGGTTTATGGCTACACCTTC
TRBV4-1,TRBJ2-1,-,-,CASSQALGSSYNEQFF,TGCGCCAGCAGCCAAGCTCTAGGTAGCTCCTACAATGAGCAGTTCTTC
TRBV20-1,TRBJ2-3,-,-,CSASWLRADTQYF,TGCAGTGCTAGTTGGTTGAGGGCAGATACGCAGTATTTT
TRBV10-3,TRBJ2-1,-,TRBD2,CAISEGASGYPHNEQFF,TGTGCCATCAGTGAGGGGGCTAGCGGGTACCCTCACAATGAGCAGTTCTTC
TRBV27,TRBJ2-1,-,-,CASSLLGARINEQFF,TGTGCCAGCAGTTTATTAGGAGCCCGGATCAATGAGCAGTTCTTC
TRBV10-3,TRBJ2-7,-,TRBD1,CAISESGQGAYEQYF,TGTGCCATCAGTGAGTCCGGACAGGGAGCCTACGAGCAGTACTTC
TRBV10-3,TRBJ2-7,few,-,CAIRSSYEQYF,TGTGCCATTAGAAGCTCCTACGAGCAGTACTTC
TRBV7-9,TRBJ1-2,few,TRBD1,CASSLGGLNYGYTF,TGTGCCAGCAGTCTAGGGGGCTTGAACTATGGCTACACCTTC
TRBV20-1,TRBJ2-3,few,TRBD2,CSHYIAGVWHTQYF,TGCAGTCATTACATAGCGGGGGTTTGGCATACGCAGTATTTT
TRBV28,TRBJ2-7,-,-,CASSLSPRGPGRPWGYEQYF,TGTGCCAGCAGTTTAAGCCCCAGGGGACCAGGTCGCCCCTGGGGCTACGAGCAGTACTTC
TRBV7-9,TRBJ1-1,-,-,CASSFTGREDSEAFF,TGTGCCAGCAGCTTTACAGGGAGGGAGGACTCTGAAGCTTTCTTT
TRBV20-1,TRBJ2-4,-,TRBD1,CSARQGAIKNIQYF,TGCAGTGCTAGGCAGGGGGCGATCAAAAACATTCAGTACTTC
TRBV12-3/TRBV12-4,TRBJ2-7,-,-,CASSPPPGPYEQYF,TGTGCCAGCAGTCCGCCCCCAGGACCCTACGAGCAGTACTTC
TRBV12-3/TRBV12-4,TRBJ2-7,few,-,CASSLTHPLSYEQYF,TGTGCCAGCAGCCTAACCCACCCCCTATCCTACGAGCAGTACTTC
TRBV5-1,TRBJ2-1,-,-,CASSLVVVLSYNEQFF,TGCGCCAGCAGCTTGGTGGTAGTCCTATCCTACAATGAGCAGTTCTTC
TRBV4-1,TRBJ1-3,few,-,CASSPLASGNTIYF,TGCGCCAGCAGCCCCCTGGCCTCTGGAAACACCATATATTTT
TRBV20-1,TRBJ2-1,few,TRBD2,CSARPLAGSYNEQFF,TGCAGTGCTAGACCCCTAGCGGGGTCTTACAATGAGCAGTTCTTC
TRBV3-1,TRBJ2-7,-,TRBD1,CASSPTGGAEFDYEQYF,TGTGCCAGCAGCCCCACAGGGGGCGCGGAATTCGACTACGAGCAGTACTTC
TRBV6-2/TRBV6-3,TRBJ2-1,few,-,CASSLRRQEQFF,TGTGCCAGCAGTTTGAGGCGTCAGGAGCAGTTCTTC
TRBV5-1,TRBJ1-1,-,-,CASSLEGQSTEAFF,TGCGCCAGCAGCTTGGAAGGACAGTCCACTGAAGCTTTCTTT
TRBV4-2,TRBJ2-7,-,TRBD2,CASSLTAGERTYEQYF,TGTGCCAGCAGCCTCACGGCGGGAGAACGGACCTACGAGCAGTACTTC
TRBV12-3/TRBV12-4,TRBJ1-2,few,-,CASSLASRAPYGYTF,TGTGCCAGCAGTTTAGCGAGCAGGGCGCCCTATGGCTACACCTTC
TRBV4-3,TRBJ2-1,few,TRBD2,CASSQNRLAGGPNEQFF,TGCGCCAGCAGCCAAAACCGACTAGCGGGAGGGCCGAATGAGCAGTTCTTC
TRBV11-2,TRBJ2-5,-,-,CASSLRGGGSGIQETQYF,TGTGCCAGCAGCTTAAGGGGGGGGGGTAGCGGAATTCAAGAGACCCAGTACTTC
TRBV18,TRBJ2-1,-,TRBD2,CASSPPTAGVRYNEQFF,TGTGCCAGCTCACCACCGACGGCGGGAGTAAGGTACAATGAGCAGTTCTTC
TRBV7-2,TRBJ2-1,-,-,CASSFPGTRQFF,TGTGCCAGCAGCTTCCCCGGGACCCGGCAGTTCTTC
TRBV28,TRBJ2-2,few,-,CASSLGRLTGELFF,TGTGCCAGCAGTTTGGGGAGACTCACCGGGGAGCTGTTTTTT
TRBV12-3/TRBV12-4,TRBJ2-1,-,-,CASSLEGFREDEQFF,TGTGCCAGCAGTTTAGAAGGGTTCAGGGAGGATGAGCAGTTCTTC
TRBV5-5,TRBJ2-7,-,TRBD1,CASGRQGTYEQYF,TGTGCCAGCGGTAGACAGGGGACGTACGAGCAGTACTTC
TRBV12-3/TRBV12-4,TRBJ1-1,few,-,CASSPSWAPGNTEAFF,TGTGCCAGCAGTCCGTCTTGGGCCCCGGGGAACACTGAAGCTTTCTTT
TRBV7-9,TRBJ2-7,few,-,CASSRTGRVYEQYF,TGTGCCAGCAGCCGAACAGGGAGAGTCTACGAGCAGTACTTC
TRBV7-8,TRBJ2-1,many,-,CASSLAGRNEQFF,TGTGCCAGCAGCTTAGCGGGGAGGAATGAGCAGTTCTTC
TRBV12-3/TRBV12-4,TRBJ2-1,-,-,CASSYTSGVSEQFF,TGTGCCAGCAGCTACACCTCAGGGGTCAGTGAGCAGTTCTTC
TRBV10-3,TRBJ2-1,many,-,CAISGQPQTEQFF,TGTGCCATCAGTGGGCAGCCGCAGACGGAGCAGTTCTTC